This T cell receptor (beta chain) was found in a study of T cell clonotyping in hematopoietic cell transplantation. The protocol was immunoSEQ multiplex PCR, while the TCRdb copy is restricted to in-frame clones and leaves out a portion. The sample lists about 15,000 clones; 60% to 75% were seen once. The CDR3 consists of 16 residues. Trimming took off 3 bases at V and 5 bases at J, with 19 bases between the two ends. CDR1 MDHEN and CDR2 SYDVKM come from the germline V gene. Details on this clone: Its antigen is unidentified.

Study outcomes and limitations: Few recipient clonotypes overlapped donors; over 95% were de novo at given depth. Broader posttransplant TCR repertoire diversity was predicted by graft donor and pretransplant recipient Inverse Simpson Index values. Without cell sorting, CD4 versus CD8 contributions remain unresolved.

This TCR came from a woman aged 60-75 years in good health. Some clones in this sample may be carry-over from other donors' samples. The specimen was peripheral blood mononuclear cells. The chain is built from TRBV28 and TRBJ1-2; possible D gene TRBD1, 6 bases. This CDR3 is CASSFAGTRELYGYTF. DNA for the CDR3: TGTGCCAGCAGTTTCGCCGGGACAAGAGAGTTGTATGGCTACACCTTC.